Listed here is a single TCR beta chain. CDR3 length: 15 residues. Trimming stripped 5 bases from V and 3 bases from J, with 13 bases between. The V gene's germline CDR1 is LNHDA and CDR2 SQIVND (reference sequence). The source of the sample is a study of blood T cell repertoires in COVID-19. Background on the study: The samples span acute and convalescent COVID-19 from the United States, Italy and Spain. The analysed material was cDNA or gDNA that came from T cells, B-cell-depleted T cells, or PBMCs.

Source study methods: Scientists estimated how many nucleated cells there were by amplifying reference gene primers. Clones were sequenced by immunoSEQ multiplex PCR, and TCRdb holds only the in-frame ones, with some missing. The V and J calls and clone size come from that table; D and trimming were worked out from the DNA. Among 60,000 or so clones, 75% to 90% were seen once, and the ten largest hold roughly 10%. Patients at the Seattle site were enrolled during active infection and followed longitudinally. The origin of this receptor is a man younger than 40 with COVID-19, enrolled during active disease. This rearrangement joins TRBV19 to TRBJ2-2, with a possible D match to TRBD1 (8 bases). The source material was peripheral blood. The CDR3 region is CASSVTGGDTGELFF. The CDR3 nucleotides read TGTGCCAGTAGTGTTACAGGGGGGGACACCGGGGAGCTGTTTTTT.